The subject of this entry is one T cell receptor beta chain. These data come from a study of blood T cell repertoires in COVID-19. TCRdb's copy holds only in-frame clones and misses some; the assay was immunoSEQ multiplex PCR. The table lists approximately 150,000 clones, approximately 88% of them singletons. This TCR derives from a man in his 70s with acute or convalescent COVID-19. Sequencing was carried out using peripheral blood.

DNA of the CDR3: TGTGCCAGCAGCTTAACAGGGGCAGTAACTATTACGGGCTACACCTTC. This gives the protein CASSLTGAVTITGYTF. The V and J genes are TRBV7-9 and TRBJ1-2; 7 bases line up with TRBD1. Unmatched junction bases numbered 14, after V lost 2 bases and J lost 8 bases. In germline, CDR1 is SEHNR, CDR2 FQNEAQ (reference sequence). CDR3 size: 16 residues.